The clone carrying this T cell receptor (beta chain) came up a few times. This record belongs to a study of T cell changes during pregnancy in multiple sclerosis. Sequencing was performed with immunoSEQ multiplex PCR; in TCRdb, only in-frame clones are kept and a portion is missing. This table has about 85,000 clones, about nine tenths appearing once. The material was peripheral blood, obtained in the first trimester of pregnancy. The TCR originated in a female donor with multiple sclerosis, enrolled in a pregnancy study.

For the CDR3, the DNA is TGTGCCAGCAGCGTAGGTAACAGGGGTGGGAACGAGCAGTACTTC. This codes for CASSVGNRGGNEQYF. The V call is TRBV7-6, the J call TRBJ2-7; 7 nucleotides agree with TRBD1. The CDR3 is 15 amino acids. Germline V lookup: CDR1 SGHVS, CDR2 FNYEAQ. J was trimmed by 5 bases and V by 5 bases; bases with no gene match: 12.